This entry features one T cell receptor beta chain sequence. No antigen is known for it. The germline V gene encodes CDR1 SEHNR and CDR2 FQNEAQ (reference sequence). The length of the CDR3 is 13 residues. Trimming removed 4 bases from V and 3 bases from J, with 10 bases in between. The data were taken from a study of cytomegalovirus exposure and HLA in healthy donors. The PCR employed 60 Vbeta primers together with 13 Jbeta primers. Here immunoSEQ multiplex PCR was the method, and the copy in TCRdb shows in-frame clones only, minus some. Seen here are over 150,000 clones, roughly 80% observed once, and the top ten hold roughly 13%. The study's findings and limits: Within an earlier analysis, most TCR beta V segments proved productive either about 90% or about 30% of the time.

The material sequenced was PBMCs. This chain uses TRBV7-9 with TRBJ2-7; no reliable D call. The receptor's source is a man younger than 45 in good health and CMV-seropositive. CDR3 sequence reads: CASSSVWSYEQYF. CDR3 DNA: TGTGCCAGCAGCTCTGTATGGAGCTACGAGCAGTACTTC. The entire variable domain, with the rest obtained from reference TRBV7-9 and TRBJ2-7, is as follows: DTGVSQNPRHKITKRGQNVTFRCDPISEHNRLYWYRQTLGQGPEFLTYFQNEAQLEKSRLLSDRFSAERPKGSFSTLEIQRTEQGDSAMYLCASSSVWSYEQYFGPGTRLTVT.